What follows are 25 T cell receptor beta chains derived from one specimen sequenced in a study of T cell clones after liver transplantation. TCRdb's copy holds only in-frame clones and misses some; the assay was immunoSEQ multiplex PCR. The sample holds some 15,000 clones, around 90% seen once. This material consisted of CD8+ T cells from blood, taken before liver transplant. All receptors come from a human donor who received a liver transplant.

The chain links TRBV28 to TRBJ2-6; D unresolved. V lost 6 bases and J 4 bases, leaving 7 bases between the germline ends. The CDR3 extends over 13 amino acids. Looked up from germline, CDR1 is MDHEN and CDR2 is SYDVKM. The CDR3 is CASRVPGANVLTF. In DNA, the CDR3 is TGTGCCAGCAGGGTCCCCGGGGCCAACGTCCTGACTTTC.

The chain joins TRBV27 to TRBJ2-3; D remains ambiguous. Trimming removed 3 bases from V and 5 bases from J, with 12 bases in between. This CDR3 comprises 14 residues. The germline V gene encodes CDR1 MNHEY and CDR2 SMNVEV (reference sequence). CDR3 in amino acids: CASSFSGSRDTQYF. The CDR3 coding sequence is TGTGCCAGCAGTTTTTCAGGTTCGAGAGATACGCAGTATTTT.

The chain employs TRBV27 and TRBJ1-2, with D unresolved. CDR3 length: 13 residues. Trimming took off 3 bases at V and 10 bases at J, with 15 bases between the two ends. Germline assignment: CDR1 MNHEY and CDR2 SMNVEV (reference sequence). The CDR3 sequence is CASSLDPGRHYTF. CDR3 sequence (DNA): TGTGCCAGCAGTTTGGACCCTGGGCGGCACTACACCTTC.

The chain combines TRBV14 with TRBJ2-1; a possible D gene is TRBD1 (5 bases). V shed 4 bases and J shed 6 bases, with 10 bases lying between them. There are 13 residues in the CDR3. Germline CDR1 SGHDN, CDR2 FVKESK. The CDR3 is CASSRWGGNEQFF. CDR3 bases: TGTGCCAGCAGCCGGTGGGGCGGCAATGAGCAGTTCTTC.

The chain uses TRBV2 and TRBJ2-3; the D is unclear. The V end was cut by 4 bases, the J end by 0 bases, with 14 bases between. The CDR3 spans 16 residues. Germline assignment: CDR1 SNHLY and CDR2 FYNNEI. For the CDR3, the DNA is TGTGCCAGCAGTGGTGTTAGTCTCGCCAGCACAGATACGCAGTATTTT. This sequence encodes CASSGVSLASTDTQYF.

J is TRBJ2-7 and V is TRBV7-9; 12 positions agree with TRBD2. Germline assignment: CDR1 SEHNR and CDR2 FQNEAQ (reference sequence). Trimming cost V 4 bases and J 7 bases; bases outside gene matches: 8. The CDR3 contains 15 residues. In DNA, the CDR3 is TGTGCCAGCAGCTGGGGGACTAGCGGGTTTTATGAGCAGTACTTC. Amino acid sequence: CASSWGTSGFYEQYF.

The count of this clone is one. The chain employs TRBV7-2 and TRBJ1-2; D is unresolved. Germline CDR1 SGHTA, CDR2 FQGNSA. The ends were cut back, 1 base at V and 0 bases at J, with 9 bases in the middle. This CDR3 is built from 15 residues. For the CDR3, the DNA is TGTGCCAGCAGCTTAGACAGCCCTACTAACTATGGCTACACCTTC. This encodes CASSLDSPTNYGYTF.

CDR3 coding DNA: TGTGCCAGCGGGATTGGGGAGACCCAGTACTTC. Translation: CASGIGETQYF. This chain uses TRBV5-4 with TRBJ2-5; D is uncertain. Deletions cut 7 bases from V and 5 bases from J, with 9 bases between. Germline V gene sequence: CDR1 SGHNT, CDR2 YYREEE (reference sequence). CDR3 length equals 11 residues.

This clone was found a few times. This rearrangement joins TRBV30 to TRBJ1-3; D ambiguous. CDR3 length: 12 residues. CDR1 GTSNPN and CDR2 SVGIG come from the germline V gene (reference sequence). V was clipped by 3 bases and J by 4 bases, with 7 bases between them. For the CDR3, the DNA is TGTGCCTGGAGCGTTACAGGAAACACCATATATTTT. As protein: CAWSVTGNTIYF.

This chain joins TRBV28 and TRBJ1-2, with D hard to call. This CDR3 comprises 14 residues. Germline loops: CDR1 MDHEN, CDR2 SYDVKM. The ends were cut back, 5 bases at V and 1 base at J, with 11 bases in the middle. CDR3 sequence: CASSPHGDNYGYTF. The CDR3 DNA follows: TGTGCCAGCAGTCCCCATGGGGATAACTATGGCTACACCTTC.

V and J are TRBV2 and TRBJ2-4; no reliable D call. The CDR3 loop spans 15 amino acids. The V and J ends lost 8 bases and 2 bases respectively, with 16 bases between them. Germline loops: CDR1 SNHLY, CDR2 FYNNEI. CDR3 protein: CASEKSRVPKNIQYF. For the CDR3, the DNA is TGTGCCAGCGAGAAATCTAGGGTGCCCAAAAACATTCAGTACTTC.

This clone was counted a single time. CDR3 in amino acids: CAISDLGFPSTSGSYEQYF. The CDR3 DNA follows: TGTGCCATCAGTGACTTGGGCTTCCCTTCGACTAGCGGGAGTTACGAGCAGTACTTC. The rearrangement links TRBV10-3 to TRBJ2-7, with TRBD2 matching over 12 bases. Germline values: CDR1 ENHRY, CDR2 SYGVKD. The CDR3 runs 19 residues. After removal of 3 bases from V and 4 bases from J, the junction contained 16 bases not matched to a gene.

J is TRBJ2-5 and V is TRBV7-9; D could derive from TRBD1 or TRBD2 (5 bases each). V was clipped by 4 bases and J by 5 bases, with 17 bases between them. The germline CDR1 and CDR2 sequences are SEHNR and FQNEAQ (reference sequence). The CDR3 runs to 15 residues. The CDR3 spells CASSSPTPGLETQYF. The CDR3 nucleotides are TGTGCCAGCAGCTCCCCGACGCCGGGGCTGGAGACCCAGTACTTC.

The genes are TRBV7-9 and TRBJ2-7; D is possibly TRBD1 (6 bases). Trimming left V 5 bases short and J 5 bases short, with 16 bases between. The CDR3 is 14 residues long. From germline, CDR1 is SEHNR and CDR2 FQNEAQ (reference sequence). CDR3 DNA: TGTGCCAGCAGCCCTGAGGGCAGGGGAAACGAGCAGTACTTC. Translation gives CASSPEGRGNEQYF.

The rearrangement joins TRBV29-1 to TRBJ2-7; TRBD1 matches 10 bases. The CDR3 totals 16 residues. Germline V CDR1 and CDR2: SQVTM, ANQGSEA. With V trimmed by 1 base and J by 3 bases, 9 bases remained unmatched. The CDR3 reads CSVEVGRQGAFYEQYF. The CDR3 DNA sequence: TGCAGCGTTGAAGTTGGAAGACAGGGGGCCTTCTACGAGCAGTACTTC.

The chain joins TRBV1 to TRBJ1-2. TRBV1 is marked as a pseudogene. The CDR3 runs to 14 residues. The CDR3 loop reads CTSRQKRKTYGYTF. In DNA form, the CDR3 reads TGCACCAGCAGACAGAAGCGAAAGACCTATGGCTACACCTTC.

The chain has TRBV11-2 and TRBJ2-7, with D perhaps TRBD1 (5 bases). Per germline, CDR1 SGHAT and CDR2 FQNNGV. V lost 2 bases and J lost 3, with 5 bases in between. The CDR3 covers 12 residues. The CDR3 sequence: CASSLRGYEQYF. As DNA, the CDR3 is TGTGCCAGCAGCTTAAGGGGCTACGAGCAGTACTTC.

J is TRBJ1-4 and V is TRBV10-3; 7 bases are shared with TRBD1. The CDR3 runs to 14 residues. V lost 4 bases to trimming and J lost 8 bases; unmatched junction nucleotides: 7. Germline V gives CDR1 ENHRY, CDR2 SYGVKD. The CDR3: CAISGTGLGEKLFF. CDR3 nucleotides: TGTGCCATCAGTGGGACAGGCCTTGGGGAAAAACTGTTTTTT.

The chain employs TRBV21-1 and TRBJ1-5. TRBV21-1 represents a pseudogene. The CDR3 sequence is 11 residues long. The CDR3 nucleotides are TGTGCCAGCAGCAAACGTAGGCCCCAGCATTTT. This sequence encodes CASSKRRPQHF.

This rearrangement joins TRBV6-6 to TRBJ2-1; 8 bases map to TRBD1. The V gene end was trimmed by 0 bases and the J gene end by 4 bases; junction bases not matched to a gene: 5. Germline CDR1 is MNHNY and CDR2 is SVGAGI (reference sequence). The CDR3 runs to 16 residues. The DNA for the CDR3 is TGTGCCAGCAGTTACTCGAGGACAGGGTATTACAATGAGCAGTTCTTC. Its protein is CASSYSRTGYYNEQFF.

The rearrangement joins TRBV13 to TRBJ2-5; 9 bases line up with TRBD2. The length of the CDR3 is 17 residues. Germline CDR1 and CDR2: PRHDT and FYEKMQ (reference sequence). J lost 2 bases, V lost 3 bases, and 10 bases had no gene match. Written as DNA, the CDR3 is TGTGCCAGCAGCTTGGCCGCGGGACTAGCAGAACAAGAGACCCAGTACTTC. Its translation: CASSLAAGLAEQETQYF.

V gene TRBV27 combines with J gene TRBJ2-7; 12 positions agree with TRBD2. V lost 1 base, J lost 3 bases, and 7 bases stayed unmatched. The CDR3 is 17 residues long. Germline V gene data show CDR1 as MNHEY and CDR2 as SMNVEV (reference sequence). The CDR3 nucleotides read TGTGCCAGCAGTTTATTGTGGACTAGCGGGGACAGCTACGAGCAGTACTTC. It specifies CASSLLWTSGDSYEQYF.

The chain couples TRBV5-6 to TRBJ2-1, with 13 positions matching TRBD2. The V segment lost 4 bases and the J segment 5 bases; nucleotides outside the gene matches: 12. The CDR3 loop spans 18 amino acids. From germline, CDR1 is SGHDT and CDR2 YYEEEE. The CDR3 protein is CASSRPRTSGRNHNEQFF. In nucleotides, the CDR3 is TGTGCCAGCAGCCGACCTCGGACTAGCGGGAGAAACCACAATGAGCAGTTCTTC.

The chain couples TRBV7-9 to TRBJ2-7; TRBD1 is a possible D gene (6 bases). Trimming took 3 bases from V and 3 from J, leaving 18 bases between them. CDR3 length equals 16 residues. Germline-derived CDR1 and CDR2 are SEHNR and FQNEAQ (reference sequence). The CDR3 sequence: CASSFSTGNPGYEQYF. For the CDR3, the DNA is TGTGCCAGCAGCTTTAGTACAGGGAACCCGGGCTACGAGCAGTACTTC. Full variable domain (rest looked up from reference TRBV7-9 and TRBJ2-7): DTGVSQNPRHKITKRGQNVTFRCDPISEHNRLYWYRQTLGQGPEFLTYFQNEAQLEKSRLLSDRFSAERPKGSFSTLEIQRTEQGDSAMYLCASSFSTGNPGYEQYFGPGTRLTVT.

This chain joins TRBV5-1 and TRBJ2-1; TRBD1 matches at 10 bases. The length of the CDR3 is 17 residues. Germline loops: CDR1 SGHRS, CDR2 YFSETQ. The V segment lost 4 bases and the J segment 0 bases; nucleotides outside the gene matches: 7. The CDR3 here is CASSMGTGAFSYNEQFF. CDR3 bases: TGCGCCAGCAGCATGGGGACAGGGGCCTTCTCCTACAATGAGCAGTTCTTC. Complete variable domain (other parts from reference TRBV5-1 and TRBJ2-1): KAGVTQTPRYLIKTRGQQVTLSCSPISGHRSVSWYQQTPGQGLQFLFEYFSETQRNKGNFPGRFSGRQFSNSRSEMNVSTLELGDSALYLCASSMGTGAFSYNEQFFGPGTRLTVL.